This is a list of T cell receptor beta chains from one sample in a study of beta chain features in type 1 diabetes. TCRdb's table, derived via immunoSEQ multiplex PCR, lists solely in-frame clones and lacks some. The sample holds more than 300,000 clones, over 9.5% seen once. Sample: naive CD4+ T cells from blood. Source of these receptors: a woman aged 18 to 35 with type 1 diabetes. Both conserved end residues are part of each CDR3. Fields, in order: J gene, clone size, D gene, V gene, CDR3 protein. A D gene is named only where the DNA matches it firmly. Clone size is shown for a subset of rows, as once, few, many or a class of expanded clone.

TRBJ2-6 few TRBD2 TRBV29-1 CSVEDRTSSGANVLTF
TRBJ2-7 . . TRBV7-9 CASSPPRQPYEQYF
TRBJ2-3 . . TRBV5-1 CASSLEQISTDTQYF
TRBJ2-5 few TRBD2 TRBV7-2 CASSHGGGPHQETQYF
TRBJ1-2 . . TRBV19 CASSIGLGLYGYTF
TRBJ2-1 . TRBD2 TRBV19 CASSILAGHNEQFF
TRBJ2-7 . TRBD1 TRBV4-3 CASSPTRQGTYEQYF
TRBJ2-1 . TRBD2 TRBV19 CASRTTSGDPGYNEQFF
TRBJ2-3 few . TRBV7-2 CASREPSTDTQYF
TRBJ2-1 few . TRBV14 CASSQRSGGRYYNEQFF